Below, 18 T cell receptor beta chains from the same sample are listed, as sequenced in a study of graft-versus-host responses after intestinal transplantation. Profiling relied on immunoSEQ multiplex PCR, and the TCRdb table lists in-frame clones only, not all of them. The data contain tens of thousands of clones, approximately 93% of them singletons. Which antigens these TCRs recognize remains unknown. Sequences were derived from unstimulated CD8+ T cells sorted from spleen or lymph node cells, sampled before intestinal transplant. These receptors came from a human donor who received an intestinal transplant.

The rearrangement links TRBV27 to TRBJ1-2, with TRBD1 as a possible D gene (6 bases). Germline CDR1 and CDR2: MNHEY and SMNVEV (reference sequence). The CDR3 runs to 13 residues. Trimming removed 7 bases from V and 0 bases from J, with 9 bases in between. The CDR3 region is CASMGAPNYGYTF. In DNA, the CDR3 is TGTGCCAGCATGGGGGCCCCTAACTATGGCTACACCTTC.

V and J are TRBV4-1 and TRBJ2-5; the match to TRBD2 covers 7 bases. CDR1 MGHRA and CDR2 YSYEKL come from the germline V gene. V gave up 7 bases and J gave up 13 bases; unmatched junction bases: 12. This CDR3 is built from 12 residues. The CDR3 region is CASTDISGKLYF. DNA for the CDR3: TGCGCCAGCACCGATATCAGCGGGAAATTGTACTTC.

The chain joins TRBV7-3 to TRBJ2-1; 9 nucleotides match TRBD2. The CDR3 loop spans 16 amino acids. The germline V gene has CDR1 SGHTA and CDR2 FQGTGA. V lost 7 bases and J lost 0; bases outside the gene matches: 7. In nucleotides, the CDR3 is TGTGCCAGCACCCCGACTAGCGGAGCCTCCTACAATGAGCAGTTCTTC. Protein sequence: CASTPTSGASYNEQFF.

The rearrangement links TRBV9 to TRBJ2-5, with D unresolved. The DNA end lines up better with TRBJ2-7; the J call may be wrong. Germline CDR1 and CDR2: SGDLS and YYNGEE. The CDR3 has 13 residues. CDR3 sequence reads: CASSPTGAYEQYF. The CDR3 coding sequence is TGTGCCAGCAGCCCGACCGGCGCCTACGAGCAGTACTTC.

CDR3 nucleotides: TGTGCCAGCAGCTTAGGGCAGGGAACCTACAATGAGCAGTTCTTC. Translation: CASSLGQGTYNEQFF. This chain joins TRBV13 and TRBJ2-1; TRBD1 might be the D (5 bases). The CDR3 is 15 amino acids. In germline, CDR1 is PRHDT, CDR2 FYEKMQ (reference sequence). V lost 0 bases and J lost 2, with 8 bases in between.

This CDR3 is CASSPESQETQYF. CDR3 DNA sequence: TGTGCCAGCAGCCCGGAGAGTCAAGAGACCCAGTACTTC. This chain connects TRBV5-6 to TRBJ2-5; D gene unclear. CDR3 length equals 13 residues. In germline, CDR1 is SGHDT, CDR2 YYEEEE. Between the trimmed V and J ends, which lost 4 bases and 2 bases, there was a span of 9 bases.

CDR3 sequence reads: CASSLGPGGITEAFF. The CDR3 DNA sequence: TGTGCCAGCAGCTTAGGCCCCGGAGGGATCACTGAAGCTTTCTTT. The chain couples TRBV13 to TRBJ1-1; D remains unclear. CDR3 length: 15 amino acids. Trimming stripped 0 bases from V and 4 bases from J, with 12 bases between. CDR1 is PRHDT and CDR2 is FYEKMQ in the germline V gene (reference sequence).

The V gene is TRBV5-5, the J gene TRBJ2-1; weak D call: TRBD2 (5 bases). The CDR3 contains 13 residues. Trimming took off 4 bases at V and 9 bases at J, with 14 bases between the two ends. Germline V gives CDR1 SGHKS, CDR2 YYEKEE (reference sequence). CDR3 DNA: TGTGCCAGCAGCGTGGTGATTGGAGGTGAGCAGTTCTTC. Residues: CASSVVIGGEQFF.

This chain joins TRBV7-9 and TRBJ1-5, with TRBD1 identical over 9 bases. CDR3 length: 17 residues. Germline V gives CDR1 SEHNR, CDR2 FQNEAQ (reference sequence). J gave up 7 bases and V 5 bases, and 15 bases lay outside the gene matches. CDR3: CASSDTKDRGDGQPQHF. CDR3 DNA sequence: TGTGCCAGCAGCGACACGAAGGACAGGGGCGATGGGCAGCCCCAGCATTTT.

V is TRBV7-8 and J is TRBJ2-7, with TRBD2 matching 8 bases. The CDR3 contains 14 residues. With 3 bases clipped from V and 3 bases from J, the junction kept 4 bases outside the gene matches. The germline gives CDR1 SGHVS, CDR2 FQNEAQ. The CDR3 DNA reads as TGTGCCAGCAGCTTGCCGGGGGGGTTCTACGAGCAGTACTTC. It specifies CASSLPGGFYEQYF.

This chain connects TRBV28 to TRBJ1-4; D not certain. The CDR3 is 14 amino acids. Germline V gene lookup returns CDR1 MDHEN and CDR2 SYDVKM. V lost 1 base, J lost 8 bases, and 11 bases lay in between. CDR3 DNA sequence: TGTGCCAGCAGTTTATTATACAATCTGGAAAAACTGTTTTTT. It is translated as CASSLLYNLEKLFF.

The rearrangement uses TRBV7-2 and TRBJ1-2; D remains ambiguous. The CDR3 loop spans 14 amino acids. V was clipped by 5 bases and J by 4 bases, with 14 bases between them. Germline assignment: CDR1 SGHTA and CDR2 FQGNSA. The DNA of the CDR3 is TGTGCCAGCAGCCGACCTCCTGACTTCTATGGCTACACCTTC. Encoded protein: CASSRPPDFYGYTF.

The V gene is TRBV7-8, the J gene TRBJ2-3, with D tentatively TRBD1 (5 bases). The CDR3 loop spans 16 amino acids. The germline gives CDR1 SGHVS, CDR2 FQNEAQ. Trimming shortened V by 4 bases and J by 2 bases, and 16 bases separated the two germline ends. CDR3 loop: CASSSPRQKPTDTQYF. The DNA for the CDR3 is TGTGCCAGCAGCTCACCCCGACAGAAGCCCACAGATACGCAGTATTTT. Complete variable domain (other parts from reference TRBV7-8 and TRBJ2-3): GAGVSQSPRYKVAKRGQDVALRCDPISGHVSLFWYQQALGQGPEFLTYFQNEAQLDKSGLPSDRFFAERPEGSVSTLKIQRTQQEDSAVYLCASSSPRQKPTDTQYFGPGTRLTVL.

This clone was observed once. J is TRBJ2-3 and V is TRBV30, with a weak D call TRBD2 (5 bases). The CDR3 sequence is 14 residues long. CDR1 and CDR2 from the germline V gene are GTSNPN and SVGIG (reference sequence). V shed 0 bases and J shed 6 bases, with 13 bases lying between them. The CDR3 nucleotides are TGTGCCTGGAGTGTACTGGACTCGTGGGATACGCAGTATTTT. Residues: CAWSVLDSWDTQYF. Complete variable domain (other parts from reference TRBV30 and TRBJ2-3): SQTIHQWPATLVQPVGSPLSLECTVEGTSNPNLYWYRQAAGRGLQLLFYSVGIGQISSEVPQNLSASRPQDRQFILSSKKLLLSDSGFYLCAWSVLDSWDTQYFGPGTRLTVL.

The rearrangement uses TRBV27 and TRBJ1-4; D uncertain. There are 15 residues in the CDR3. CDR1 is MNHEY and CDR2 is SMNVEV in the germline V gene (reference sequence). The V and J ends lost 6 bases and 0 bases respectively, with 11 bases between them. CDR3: CASRLQFATNEKLFF. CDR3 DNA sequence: TGTGCCAGCAGATTACAGTTTGCAACTAATGAAAAACTGTTTTTT. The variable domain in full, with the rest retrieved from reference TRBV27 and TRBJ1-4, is EAQVTQNPRYLITVTGKKLTVTCSQNMNHEYMSWYRQDPGLGLRQIYYSMNVEVTDKGDVPEGYKVSRKEKRNFPLILESPSPNQTSLYFCASRLQFATNEKLFFGSGTQLSVL.

The CDR3 reads CASSGFAAGSEAFF. In nucleotides, the CDR3 is TGTGCCAGCAGTGGCTTTGCGGCAGGGTCTGAAGCTTTCTTT. The J gene is TRBJ1-1, the V gene TRBV25-1; perhaps TRBD1 as D (5 bases). CDR3 length equals 14 residues. CDR1 and CDR2 (germline): MGHDK, SYGVNS. V shed 4 bases and J shed 6 bases, with 15 bases lying between them.

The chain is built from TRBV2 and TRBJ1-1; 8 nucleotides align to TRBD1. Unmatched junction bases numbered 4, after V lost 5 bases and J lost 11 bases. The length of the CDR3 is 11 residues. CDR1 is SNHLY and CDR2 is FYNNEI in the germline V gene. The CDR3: CASSRNRGAFF. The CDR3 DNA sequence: TGTGCCAGCAGTCGAAACAGGGGGGCTTTCTTT.

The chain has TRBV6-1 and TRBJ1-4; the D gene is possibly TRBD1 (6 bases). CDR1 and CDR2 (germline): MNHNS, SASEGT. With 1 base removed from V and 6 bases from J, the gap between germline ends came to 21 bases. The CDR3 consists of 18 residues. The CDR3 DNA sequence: TGTGCCAGCAGTGAAGAACCCCCCTCAAACAGGGTTGATGAAAAACTGTTTTTT. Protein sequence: CASSEEPPSNRVDEKLFF.